This record looks at one TCR beta chain sequence and its context. The antigen is undetermined. The sample is drawn from a study of shared clonotypes between healthy human individuals. In the study overall: Three CD4 naive, three CD4 memory, two CD8 naive and one CD8 memory plate were used per donor. Notes on the study in general: Rarefaction showed that sequencing of sorted subsets was incomplete (despite large depth).

Naive CD8 cells lacked CD45RO and underwent positive selection for CCR7, leaving out terminally differentiated effector memory CD45RA+ cells. Tens of thousands of T cell genomes (about 0.2 ug DNA) went into each sorted-subset replicate. Sequencing was performed with immunoSEQ multiplex PCR; in TCRdb, only in-frame clones are kept and a portion is missing. The table has around 1,900,000 clones, about 94% seen once. The CDR3 is 17 amino acids. The V and J ends lost 1 base and 5 bases respectively, with 19 bases between them. Germline CDR1 is MDHEN and CDR2 is SYDVKM. The specimen was naive CD8+ T cells from PBMCs. This TCR came from a man aged 18 to 29 in good health. Some clones in this sample may be carry-over from other donors' samples. V gene TRBV28 combines with J gene TRBJ2-3, with a possible D match to TRBD2 (6 bases). CDR3 nucleotides: TGTGCCAGCAGTTTATTGCCGACCGGGACGGAGGGAGATACGCAGTATTTT. Translation gives CASSLLPTGTEGDTQYF.